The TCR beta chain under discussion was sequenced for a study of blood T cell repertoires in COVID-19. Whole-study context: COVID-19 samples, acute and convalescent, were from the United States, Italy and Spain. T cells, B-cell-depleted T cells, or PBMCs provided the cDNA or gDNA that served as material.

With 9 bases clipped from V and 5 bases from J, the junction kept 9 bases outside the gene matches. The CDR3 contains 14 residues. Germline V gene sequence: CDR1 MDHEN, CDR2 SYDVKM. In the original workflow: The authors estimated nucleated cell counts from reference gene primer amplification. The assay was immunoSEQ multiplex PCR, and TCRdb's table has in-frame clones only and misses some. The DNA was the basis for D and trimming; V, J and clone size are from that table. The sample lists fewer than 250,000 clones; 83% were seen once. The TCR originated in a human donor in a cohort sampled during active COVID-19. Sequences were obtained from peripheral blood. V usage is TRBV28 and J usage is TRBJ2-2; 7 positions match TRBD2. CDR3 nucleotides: TGTGCCAGTCTACGGGGTAGCGGGACCGGGGAGCTGTTTTTT. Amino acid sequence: CASLRGSGTGELFF. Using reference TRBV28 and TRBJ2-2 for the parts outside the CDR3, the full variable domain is DVKVTQSSRYLVKRTGEKVFLECVQDMDHENMFWYRQDPGLGLRLIYFSYDVKMKEKGDIPEGYSVSREKKERFSLILESASTNQTSMYLCASLRGSGTGELFFGEGSRLTVL.